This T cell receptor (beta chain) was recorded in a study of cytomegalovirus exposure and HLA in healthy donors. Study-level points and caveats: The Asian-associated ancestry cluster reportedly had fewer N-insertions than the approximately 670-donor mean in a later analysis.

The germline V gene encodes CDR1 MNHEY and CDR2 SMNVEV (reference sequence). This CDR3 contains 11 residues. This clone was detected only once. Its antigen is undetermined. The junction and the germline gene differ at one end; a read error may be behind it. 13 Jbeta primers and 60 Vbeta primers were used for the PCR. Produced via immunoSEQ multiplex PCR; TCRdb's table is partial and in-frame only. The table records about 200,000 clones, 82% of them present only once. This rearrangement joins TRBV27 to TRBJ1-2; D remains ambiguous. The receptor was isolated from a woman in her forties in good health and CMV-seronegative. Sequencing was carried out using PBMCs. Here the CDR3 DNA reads TGTGCCAGCAGTTTTGTTCCGCCCTACCTCTTC. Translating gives CASSFVPPYLF.